This passage covers 13 T cell receptor beta chains from one sample sequenced in a study of cytomegalovirus exposure and HLA in healthy donors. 13 Jbeta primers and 60 Vbeta primers were used for the PCR. Clones were read by immunoSEQ multiplex PCR, and TCRdb kept only the in-frame ones, dropping some. The table records about 110,000 clones, approximately 70% of them present only once. Sequenced sample: PBMCs. Receptors originate from a woman in her sixties or seventies in good health and CMV-seropositive.

The table lists this clone with a few counts. This chain links TRBV29-1 with TRBJ1-4; TRBD1 is a possible D gene (5 bases). The CDR3 runs to 11 residues. The V gene lost 5 bases and the J gene lost 5 bases, with 6 bases spanning the gap. The germline CDR1 and CDR2 sequences are SQVTM and ANQGSEA. The CDR3 region is CSVWTNEKLFF. The CDR3, as DNA: TGCAGCGTTTGGACAAATGAAAAACTGTTTTTT.

The rearrangement links TRBV11-2 to TRBJ2-7; D call uncertain. In germline, CDR1 is SGHAT, CDR2 FQNNGV. The CDR3 sequence is 14 residues long. Deletions cut 0 bases from V and 0 bases from J, with 6 bases between. The CDR3 region is CASSLDVLSYEQYF. Here the CDR3 DNA reads TGTGCCAGCAGCTTAGACGTACTCTCCTACGAGCAGTACTTC.

This clone was observed a handful of times. The rearrangement links TRBV18 to TRBJ2-7; the D gene is possibly TRBD2 (6 bases). The CDR3 runs to 16 residues. V gave up 3 bases and J gave up 5 bases, with 20 bases separating them. Germline V gene lookup returns CDR1 KGHSH and CDR2 LQKENI. The CDR3 nucleotides read TGTGCCAGCTCACCTGCCAGTCGGGGGATTTCACACGAGCAGTACTTC. Amino acids: CASSPASRGISHEQYF.

This clone was picked up a small number of times. V and J are TRBV2 and TRBJ1-1; a weak D match, TRBD1 (6 bases). Deletions cut 9 bases from V and 10 bases from J, with 18 bases between. This CDR3 contains 12 residues. Germline values: CDR1 SNHLY, CDR2 FYNNEI. DNA for the CDR3: TGTGCCAGGAGGGGGGGGGACGATGTAGCTTTCTTT. This codes for CARRGGDDVAFF. Based on the CDR3 plus reference TRBV2 and TRBJ1-1, the full variable domain is EPEVTQTPSHQVTQMGQEVILRCVPISNHLYFYWYRQILGQKVEFLVSFYNNEISEKSEIFDDQFSVERPDGSNFTLKIRSTKLEDSAMYFCARRGGDDVAFFGQGTRLTVV.

This clone appeared a few times. V gene TRBV5-1 combines with J gene TRBJ2-7, with a tentative D call TRBD1 (5 bases). The length of the CDR3 is 14 residues. Between the trimmed V and J ends, which lost 2 bases and 6 bases, there was a span of 15 bases. CDR1 SGHRS and CDR2 YFSETQ come from the germline V gene. CDR3 amino acids: CASSFSGNFPEQYF. DNA of the CDR3: TGCGCCAGCAGCTTCTCAGGGAATTTTCCCGAGCAGTACTTC. The variable domain in full, with the rest retrieved from reference TRBV5-1 and TRBJ2-7, is KAGVTQTPRYLIKTRGQQVTLSCSPISGHRSVSWYQQTPGQGLQFLFEYFSETQRNKGNFPGRFSGRQFSNSRSEMNVSTLELGDSALYLCASSFSGNFPEQYFGPGTRLTVT.

The chain carries TRBV28 and TRBJ2-6; 9 bases are a match to TRBD1. The CDR3 runs to 15 residues. J was trimmed by 1 base and V by 6 bases; bases with no gene match: 1. Per the germline V gene, CDR1 is MDHEN and CDR2 is SYDVKM. The CDR3: CASRGQGSGANVLTF. The CDR3 DNA reads TGTGCCAGCAGGGGACAGGGTTCTGGGGCCAACGTCCTGACTTTC.

The chain links TRBV10-3 to TRBJ1-2; 12 bases are shared with TRBD1. V lost 0 bases, J lost 4 bases, and 3 bases stayed unmatched. The CDR3 has 16 residues. Germline V gene sequence: CDR1 ENHRY, CDR2 SYGVKD. CDR3 protein: CAISESGQGASYGYTF. The CDR3 DNA follows: TGTGCCATCAGTGAGTCGGGACAGGGGGCAAGCTATGGCTACACCTTC.

The chain is built from TRBV12-5 and TRBJ2-1, with D perhaps matching TRBD1 (6 bases). Germline loops: CDR1 LGHNT, CDR2 FRNRAP. V gave up 1 base and J gave up 13 bases, with 17 bases separating them. This CDR3 comprises 14 residues. The CDR3 region is CASGLATGLGFQFF. As DNA, the CDR3 is TGTGCTAGTGGTTTGGCAACAGGGCTCGGATTCCAGTTCTTC.

The chain combines TRBV10-3 with TRBJ1-3; tentatively, D is TRBD1 (6 bases). This CDR3 has 15 amino acids. Germline loops: CDR1 ENHRY, CDR2 SYGVKD. V gave up 7 bases and J gave up 0 bases, with 13 bases separating them. CDR3 residues: CAITGQLLSGNTIYF. The CDR3 DNA is TGTGCCATCACTGGACAGCTTCTCTCTGGAAACACCATATATTTT.

This clone was seen only once. The chain employs TRBV27 and TRBJ2-7; 12 bases line up with TRBD2. Per germline, CDR1 MNHEY and CDR2 SMNVEV (reference sequence). The ends lost 2 bases at V and 6 bases at J; junction bases unmatched: 8. The CDR3 loop spans 16 amino acids. The CDR3 is CASSLLAGGSSAEQYF. The CDR3 nucleotides read TGTGCCAGCAGTTTACTAGCGGGGGGGTCTAGCGCCGAGCAGTACTTC.

This chain connects TRBV29-1 to TRBJ1-4; TRBD1 is a possible D gene (5 bases). Per the germline V gene, CDR1 is SQVTM and CDR2 is ANQGSEA. V shed 4 bases and J shed 7 bases, with 10 bases lying between them. This CDR3 has 12 amino acids. As DNA, the CDR3 is TGCAGCGTTGGGCAGGGTTTTGAAAAACTGTTTTTT. Its protein product is CSVGQGFEKLFF.

V usage is TRBV7-8 and J usage is TRBJ2-7; 7 nucleotides align to TRBD2. The CDR3 spans 15 residues. Looked up from germline, CDR1 is SGHVS and CDR2 is FQNEAQ. V was clipped by 5 bases and J by 3 bases; unmatched bases: 10. CDR3 residues: CASSTSGGGVYEQYF. CDR3 sequence (DNA): TGTGCCAGCAGCACCTCGGGCGGGGGTGTCTACGAGCAGTACTTC. The full variable domain, in which reference TRBV7-8 and TRBJ2-7 provide the parts outside the CDR3, is GAGVSQSPRYKVAKRGQDVALRCDPISGHVSLFWYQQALGQGPEFLTYFQNEAQLDKSGLPSDRFFAERPEGSVSTLKIQRTQQEDSAVYLCASSTSGGGVYEQYFGPGTRLTVT.

The rearrangement uses TRBV23-1 and TRBJ2-7; 9 bases map to TRBD1. TRBV23-1 is treated as an ORF (open reading frame) with a function not yet certain. The CDR3 spans 18 residues. V was clipped by 4 bases and J by 2 bases; unmatched bases: 15. CDR3 nucleotide sequence: TGCGCCAGCAGTCCGGAGAAACAGAGGACAGGGGATACCTACGAGCAGTACTTC. This encodes CASSPEKQRTGDTYEQYF.